The next 14 T cell receptor beta chains were all read from a single sample in a study of T cell changes during pregnancy in multiple sclerosis (dated by TCRdb to the late 2010s). The library relied on the immunoSEQ multiplex PCR assay. TCRdb re-hosts the immuneACCESS table, in-frame sequences only. Its copies lack some clones; in the studies checked, an unresolved V gene accounts for under half of them, and the cause for the rest is not known. Counted in this sample were some 80,000 clones; around 92% of them appeared once. The top ten hold more than 1.4% of the sample. Here the sequenced sample was peripheral blood, taken before pregnancy. The receptors here all came from a female donor with multiple sclerosis, enrolled in a pregnancy study.

CDR3 protein: CASSLGMQGTYEQYF. Here the CDR3 DNA reads TGTGCCAGCAGCTTAGGGATGCAGGGGACCTACGAGCAGTACTTC. The V call is TRBV7-9, the J call TRBJ2-7; D may be TRBD1 (6 bases). The CDR3 sequence is 15 residues long. Trimming took off 1 base at V and 2 bases at J, with 12 bases between the two ends. Germline CDR1 reads SEHNR; CDR2 reads FQNEAQ (reference sequence).

V is TRBV14 and J is TRBJ1-6; 8 bases align to TRBD1. In germline, CDR1 is SGHDN, CDR2 FVKESK. CDR3 length equals 15 residues. The junction had 7 bases not matched to a gene; V was cut back by 4 bases and J by 8 bases. In nucleotides, the CDR3 is TGTGCCAGCAGCCCGTGGGACAGGATAGATTCACCCCTCCACTTT. It encodes CASSPWDRIDSPLHF.

The V call is TRBV27, the J call TRBJ2-5; TRBD2 matches 13 bases. The germline V gene has CDR1 MNHEY and CDR2 SMNVEV (reference sequence). The CDR3 runs to 16 residues. Unmatched junction bases numbered 3, after V lost 2 bases and J lost 3 bases. The CDR3 region is CASSLLGLAGKETQYF. The CDR3 DNA reads TGTGCCAGCAGTTTACTGGGACTAGCGGGGAAAGAGACCCAGTACTTC.

The rearrangement joins TRBV5-6 to TRBJ2-1; D not resolved. Looked up from germline, CDR1 is SGHDT and CDR2 is YYEEEE. The CDR3 contains 13 residues. Trimming removed 0 bases from V and 6 bases from J, with 7 bases in between. CDR3 in DNA: TGTGCCAGCAGCTTGGACAGCCCCAATGAGCAGTTCTTC. Protein sequence: CASSLDSPNEQFF.

The chain carries TRBV15 and TRBJ2-7; TRBD1 aligns across 12 bases. Unmatched junction bases numbered 3, after V lost 5 bases and J lost 1 base. The CDR3 runs to 15 residues. CDR1 and CDR2 from the germline V gene are LNHNV and YYDKDF (reference sequence). CDR3: CATSGTGGKSYEQYF. CDR3 nucleotide sequence: TGTGCCACCAGCGGGACAGGGGGCAAGTCCTACGAGCAGTACTTC.

The J gene is TRBJ1-2, the V gene TRBV27; the D is unclear. V shed 8 bases and J shed 1 base, with 20 bases lying between them. The CDR3 sequence is 16 residues long. The germline gives CDR1 MNHEY, CDR2 SMNVEV (reference sequence). As DNA, the CDR3 is TGTGCCAGCTCTCCGGGTCCCGGTTCCTATAACTATGGCTACACCTTC. Translating it yields CASSPGPGSYNYGYTF.

The J gene is TRBJ2-1, the V gene TRBV27; D possibly corresponds to TRBD2 (6 bases). Germline-derived CDR1 and CDR2 are MNHEY and SMNVEV (reference sequence). CDR3 size: 12 residues. Trimming took 6 bases from V and 9 from J, leaving 12 bases between them. The CDR3 DNA reads TGTGCCAGCAGCCCGGGGGTATCTGAGCAGTTCTTC. Its translation: CASSPGVSEQFF.

V gene TRBV10-3 combines with J gene TRBJ1-2, with D perhaps TRBD1 (6 bases). The germline V gene has CDR1 ENHRY and CDR2 SYGVKD. V lost 6 bases, J lost 4 bases, and 12 bases lay in between. This CDR3 has 13 residues. CDR3 DNA: TGTGCCATCAGAGACACAGGGTTCTATGGCTACACCTTC. This gives the protein CAIRDTGFYGYTF.

The chain employs TRBV2 and TRBJ2-7, with D uncertain. V dropped 4 bases and J dropped 1 base, with 11 bases sitting between them. The CDR3 covers 14 residues. Germline CDR1 SNHLY, CDR2 FYNNEI. The CDR3 loop is CASSVGDGSYEQYF. CDR3 in DNA: TGTGCCAGCAGTGTGGGCGACGGATCCTACGAGCAGTACTTC.

The V gene is TRBV4-2, the J gene TRBJ1-1; D is unclear. The CDR3 is 19 amino acids. The germline V gene encodes CDR1 LGHNA and CDR2 YNFKEQ. The V end lost 0 bases, the J end lost 0 bases, and 20 bases lay between the germline ends. In DNA, the CDR3 is TGTGCCAGCAGCCAAGATTCGTCAGGTTACCCGTGGCTGAACACTGAAGCTTTCTTT. Translation: CASSQDSSGYPWLNTEAFF.

The V and J genes are TRBV27 and TRBJ2-7; 9 positions agree with TRBD1. V lost 6 bases to trimming and J lost 2 bases; unmatched junction nucleotides: 8. There are 15 residues in the CDR3. Germline CDR1 MNHEY, CDR2 SMNVEV (reference sequence). CDR3 residues: CASRKGTGHTYEQYF. The DNA of the CDR3 is TGTGCCAGCAGGAAAGGGACAGGGCATACCTACGAGCAGTACTTC.

This chain uses TRBV7-6 with TRBJ1-4; TRBD1 matches 7 bases. This CDR3 has 14 amino acids. V shed 5 bases, J shed 5 bases, and the junction held 5 bases outside the gene matches. CDR1 and CDR2 from the germline V gene are SGHVS and FNYEAQ. As DNA, the CDR3 is TGTGCCAGCAGCACACACAGGGGAAATGAAAAACTGTTTTTT. Encoded protein: CASSTHRGNEKLFF. Based on the CDR3 plus reference TRBV7-6 and TRBJ1-4, the full variable domain is GAGVSQSPRYKVTKRGQDVALRCDPISGHVSLYWYRQALGQGPEFLTYFNYEAQQDKSGLPNDRFSAERPEGSISTLTIQRTEQRDSAMYRCASSTHRGNEKLFFGSGTQLSVL.

J is TRBJ2-3 and V is TRBV11-2; D is perhaps TRBD2 (6 bases). V was trimmed by 4 bases and J by 6 bases, leaving 17 bases between them. In germline, CDR1 is SGHAT, CDR2 FQNNGV. The CDR3 consists of 15 residues. CDR3 DNA sequence: TGTGCCAGCAGCTCCGTCCAAGGCGGGGCCGATACGCAGTATTTT. Translation gives CASSSVQGGADTQYF.

This clone was seen more than once but under ten times. V gene TRBV2 combines with J gene TRBJ1-6; maybe TRBD1 (5 bases). CDR1 and CDR2 (germline): SNHLY, FYNNEI. V lost 6 bases, J lost 5 bases, and 11 bases lay in between. The CDR3 extends over 14 amino acids. The CDR3 DNA follows: TGTGCCAGCAGGTTGGCAGGGCATAATTCACCCCTCCACTTT. Its protein is CASRLAGHNSPLHF.